This T cell receptor (beta chain) was recovered during a study of cytomegalovirus exposure and HLA in healthy donors. PCR was performed using 60 Vbeta and 13 Jbeta primers. The table came from immunoSEQ multiplex PCR; TCRdb's copy has only in-frame clones and leaves some out. There are around 230,000 clones in the sample; 75% to 80% occur only once, and 1.5% to 2% lies in the top ten. Whole-study findings and limits: Earlier analysis yielded a pattern in which most TCR beta V segments were productive about 90% or about 30% of the time. An assumption of roughly uniform sequencing depth across donors underlay the presence/absence analyses.

This CDR3 comprises 17 residues. Germline CDR1 and CDR2: MGHRA and YSYEKL. V dropped 4 bases and J dropped 0 bases, with 19 bases sitting between them. About this clone itself: The target antigen is unknown.

The clonotype was recovered from a male donor in good health and CMV-seronegative. The source material was PBMCs. The V call is TRBV4-1, the J call TRBJ2-7; tentatively, D is TRBD2 (6 bases). The CDR3 reads CASSLLLGGLVSYEQYF. The CDR3 DNA reads TGCGCCAGCAGCCTTCTCCTCGGAGGGCTAGTCTCCTACGAGCAGTACTTC.